These T cell receptor beta chains were read from a single sample in a study of shared clonotypes between healthy human individuals. Some clones are missing from TCRdb's copy, which holds only in-frame ones; the method was immunoSEQ multiplex PCR. The repertoire holds 1,500,000 or so clones, with roughly 95% as singletons. Sequencing was done on a sample of naive CD4+ T cells sorted from blood. The receptors come from a man younger than 45 in good health. Both conserved end residues are part of each CDR3. The D gene is left open where the match is weak. Some rows mark clone size as missing; the rest say once, few, many or name a class of expanded clone.

.	TRBV30	TRBJ2-2	once	TGTGCCTGGAGTGATTCTACCAGGGTTACCGGGGAGCTGTTTTTT	CAWSDSTRVTGELFF
TRBD1	TRBV28	TRBJ2-7	.	TGTGCCAGCAGTTCCGCAACTGGACAGGGTCACGACGAGCAGTACTTC	CASSSATGQGHDEQYF
TRBD2	TRBV7-6	TRBJ2-7	.	TGTGCCAGCAGCCCGTATACTAGCGCCGGCTACGAGCAGTACTTC	CASSPYTSAGYEQYF
.	TRBV7-9	TRBJ2-5	.	TGTGCCAGCAGCTTATTAAAAGGGTTATTGCAGACCCAGTACTTC	CASSLLKGLLQTQYF
.	TRBV7-9	TRBJ1-2	.	TGTGCCAGCAGCCGAAACCAACAGGGACGGGGTGGCTACACCTTC	CASSRNQQGRGGYTF
.	TRBV9	TRBJ1-2	.	TGTGCCAGCAGCGTAGGGGTGACATCAAACTATGGCTACACCTTC	CASSVGVTSNYGYTF
TRBD1	TRBV28	TRBJ2-7	.	TGTGCCAGCAGTTTGCAGGGGGCGCTTGTCGAGCAGTACTTC	CASSLQGALVEQYF
TRBD1	TRBV4-1	TRBJ2-7	.	TGCGCCAGCAGCCACGGGACAGGGAAGGGGTACGAGCAGTACTTC	CASSHGTGKGYEQYF
TRBD1	TRBV10-3	TRBJ2-3	.	TGTGCCATCAGGGACAGGGGGCTGAAGACAACAGATACGCAGTATTTT	CAIRDRGLKTTDTQYF
.	TRBV14	TRBJ2-2	.	TGTGCCAGCAGCCAAGTGCGTGGCGCCGGGGAGCTGTTTTTT	CASSQVRGAGELFF
.	TRBV5-1	TRBJ2-7	.	TGCGCCAGCAGCCGGCGACTGGAAACCTACGAGCAGTACTTC	CASSRRLETYEQYF
.	TRBV15	TRBJ1-2	.	TGTGCCACCAGCAGAGATGGGGCAGTTAACTATGGCTACACCTTC	CATSRDGAVNYGYTF
.	TRBV6-1	TRBJ1-3	.	TGTGCCAGCAGTGAAGGGGCAGGGGGAAACACCATATATTTT	CASSEGAGGNTIYF
TRBD1	TRBV6-5	TRBJ2-1	few	TGTGCCAGCAGTTACCGTGGGACAGGCTACAATGAGCAGTTCTTC	CASSYRGTGYNEQFF
.	TRBV6-5	TRBJ2-3	.	TGTGCCAGCAGTTCCCCCGGACTGACAGATACGCAGTATTTT	CASSSPGLTDTQYF
.	TRBV5-1	TRBJ2-1	.	TGCGCCAGCAGCTTGAGTATAGAGTCATACAATGAGCAGTTCTTC	CASSLSIESYNEQFF
TRBD1	TRBV25-1	TRBJ1-1	.	TGTGCCAGCACCCGGACAGGAGGGGCCACTGAAGCTTTCTTT	CASTRTGGATEAFF
.	TRBV6-4	TRBJ2-3	.	TGTGCCAGCAGTGATCTTGTGGCCGGTACGCAGTATTTT	CASSDLVAGTQYF
.	TRBV9	TRBJ2-5	once	TGTGCCAGCAGCCCGACTGGATGGGAGACCCAGTACTTC	CASSPTGWETQYF
TRBD1	TRBV20-1	TRBJ2-1	.	TGCAGTGCTAGATGGACAGGCGAGCAGTTCTTC	CSARWTGEQFF
.	TRBV19	TRBJ2-2	.	TGTGCCAGTAGTATAGTCCTCGGGGAGCTGTTTTTT	CASSIVLGELFF
TRBD2	TRBV7-3	TRBJ2-3	.	TGTGCCAGCAGCTCGCAGACTAGCGGGAGAGGAGATACGCAGTATTTT	CASSSQTSGRGDTQYF
.	TRBV11-2	TRBJ2-6	.	TGTGCCACCAGCTTTCCTCTGGGGGGGCGCACCTCTGGGGCCAACGTCCTGACTTTC	CATSFPLGGRTSGANVLTF
TRBD2	TRBV6-1	TRBJ2-1	.	TGTGCCAGCAGTGAAGGGCCGGGAGGTTCCTACAATGAGCAGTTCTTC	CASSEGPGGSYNEQFF
.	TRBV7-9	TRBJ2-6	.	TGTGCCAGCAGCTTAAGGGGTTCTGGGGCCAACGTCCTGACTTTC	CASSLRGSGANVLTF
.	TRBV5-6	TRBJ1-5	.	TGTGCCAGCAGCTTAGGTGGACAGATCAATCAGCCCCAGCATTTT	CASSLGGQINQPQHF
.	TRBV5-1	TRBJ1-1	.	TGCGCCAGCAGCACCGAAGCCATGAACACTGAAGCTTTCTTT	CASSTEAMNTEAFF
.	TRBV5-1	TRBJ2-2	.	TGCGCCAGCAGCCCCCACACCGGGGAGCTGTTTTTT	CASSPHTGELFF
.	TRBV7-9	TRBJ2-5	.	TGTGCCAGCAGCTTAGGTGTGGAACAAGAGACCCAGTACTTC	CASSLGVEQETQYF